Shown below are 9 T cell receptor beta chains from a single sample sequenced in a study of blood T cell repertoires in COVID-19. Assay used: immunoSEQ multiplex PCR; TCRdb lists only in-frame clones, some missing. Of some 110,000 clones listed, approximately 88% are singletons. What was sequenced was peripheral blood. Receptors originate from an older woman with acute or convalescent COVID-19.

The chain couples TRBV2 to TRBJ2-3; 11 nucleotides align to TRBD2. V trimming: 5 bases; J trimming: 3 bases; junction bases outside the gene matches: 7. The CDR3 consists of 16 residues. Germline assignment: CDR1 SNHLY and CDR2 FYNNEI. This chain's CDR3 is CASSSLAGGRTDTQYF. As DNA, the CDR3 is TGTGCCAGCAGTTCTCTAGCGGGGGGAAGAACAGATACGCAGTATTTT. Supplemented by reference TRBV2 and TRBJ2-3, the full variable domain reads EPEVTQTPSHQVTQMGQEVILRCVPISNHLYFYWYRQILGQKVEFLVSFYNNEISEKSEIFDDQFSVERPDGSNFTLKIRSTKLEDSAMYFCASSSLAGGRTDTQYFGPGTRLTVL.

V usage is TRBV7-9 and J usage is TRBJ1-6; possibly TRBD1 for D (5 bases). Germline assignment: CDR1 SEHNR and CDR2 FQNEAQ (reference sequence). Trimming shortened V by 2 bases and J by 10 bases, and 9 bases separated the two germline ends. This CDR3 spans 13 amino acids. The CDR3 DNA sequence: TGTGCCAGCAGCTTATTGGAGGGGTCACCCCTCCACTTT. Encoded protein: CASSLLEGSPLHF.

The chain links TRBV7-2 to TRBJ2-3, with 8 bases that match TRBD2. Germline V gene data show CDR1 as SGHTA and CDR2 as FQGNSA. With 5 bases clipped from V and 1 base from J, the junction kept 8 bases outside the gene matches. The CDR3 is 16 residues long. This chain's CDR3 is CASSPRGGKGTDTQYF. The CDR3 nucleotides are TGTGCCAGCAGCCCGCGCGGGGGGAAGGGCACAGATACGCAGTATTTT.

CDR3 nucleotides: TGTGCCAGTAGTGGCTTGGGGGCAGGCGAGTCTGAAGCTTTCTTT. It encodes CASSGLGAGESEAFF. V usage is TRBV19 and J usage is TRBJ1-1, with D perhaps TRBD1 (6 bases). There are 15 residues in the CDR3. Per germline, CDR1 LNHDA and CDR2 SQIVND (reference sequence). Trimming left V 5 bases short and J 6 bases short, with 19 bases between.

This sequence joins TRBV6-2 or TRBV6-3 and TRBJ1-6; 7 bases align to TRBD1. Per germline, CDR1 MNHEY and CDR2 SVGEGT. The CDR3 is made up of 14 amino acids. The J segment lost 7 bases and the V segment lost 6 bases, leaving 6 bases of the junction unmatched. The CDR3 sequence: CASSLGGRNSPLHF. CDR3 DNA: TGTGCCAGCAGCCTAGGGGGCAGGAATTCACCCCTCCACTTT.

This chain uses TRBV6-6 with TRBJ1-5, with D perhaps TRBD1 (5 bases). Trimming took 5 bases from V and 0 from J, leaving 20 bases between them. Looked up from germline, CDR1 is MNHNY and CDR2 is SVGAGI (reference sequence). The CDR3 totals 18 residues. The CDR3 is CASSPGRGVGYSNQPQHF. The CDR3, as DNA: TGTGCCAGCAGTCCGGGACGGGGGGTGGGGTATAGCAATCAGCCCCAGCATTTT.

The chain links TRBV19 to TRBJ2-1, with 9 bases matching TRBD2. Germline CDR1 LNHDA, CDR2 SQIVND (reference sequence). V was clipped by 5 bases and J by 9 bases; unmatched bases: 8. This CDR3 has 14 residues. The CDR3 sequence is CASSGASGNREQFF. The CDR3 region has the DNA TGTGCCAGTAGTGGGGCTAGCGGGAACCGTGAGCAGTTCTTC.

V usage is TRBV2 and J usage is TRBJ1-1, with 7 bases fitting TRBD1. CDR3 length: 15 residues. The ends lost 7 bases at V and 3 bases at J; junction bases unmatched: 11. Germline CDR1 is SNHLY and CDR2 is FYNNEI. This CDR3 is CASTRTQGQDTEAFF. The CDR3 bases are TGTGCCAGCACCCGAACCCAAGGACAGGACACTGAAGCTTTCTTT.

This clone was found a few times. V and J are TRBV7-3 and TRBJ1-1; 7 bases are shared with TRBD1. The V segment lost 4 bases and the J segment 4 bases; nucleotides outside the gene matches: 3. The germline V gene encodes CDR1 SGHTA and CDR2 FQGTGA. The CDR3 is made up of 13 amino acids. CDR3 residues: CASSSQGSTEAFF. CDR3 nucleotides: TGTGCCAGCAGCTCACAGGGGTCCACTGAAGCTTTCTTT.